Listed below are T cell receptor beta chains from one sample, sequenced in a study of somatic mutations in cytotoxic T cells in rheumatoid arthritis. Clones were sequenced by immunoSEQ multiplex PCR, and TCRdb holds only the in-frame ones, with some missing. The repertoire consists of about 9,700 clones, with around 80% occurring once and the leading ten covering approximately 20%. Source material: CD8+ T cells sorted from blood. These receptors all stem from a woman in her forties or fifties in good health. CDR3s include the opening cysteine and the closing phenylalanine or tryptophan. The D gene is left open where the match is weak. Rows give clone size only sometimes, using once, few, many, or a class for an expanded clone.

CDR3nt: TGTGCCAGCTCGCCCGGGACTGGGATTAATTCACCCCTCCACTTT
CDR3aa: CASSPGTGINSPLHF
v_gene: TRBV18
d_gene: -
abundance: -
j_gene: TRBJ1-6

CDR3nt: TGTGCCAGCACCCTTAGCGGAAAACTTTACGAGCAGTACTTC
CDR3aa: CASTLSGKLYEQYF
v_gene: TRBV6-1
d_gene: -
abundance: -
j_gene: TRBJ2-7

CDR3nt: TGTGCCAGCTCGTCTCAGAAGGGGCCGAACACCGGGGAGCTGTTTTTT
CDR3aa: CASSSQKGPNTGELFF
v_gene: TRBV18
d_gene: -
abundance: -
j_gene: TRBJ2-2

CDR3nt: TGTGCCACCAGCAGAGATCCGAGCTCCTACGAGCAGTACTTC
CDR3aa: CATSRDPSSYEQYF
v_gene: TRBV15
d_gene: -
abundance: -
j_gene: TRBJ2-7

CDR3nt: TGTGCCAGCAGTGAAATGAGACAGGGCCCCTCAGATACGCAGTATTTT
CDR3aa: CASSEMRQGPSDTQYF
v_gene: TRBV6-1
d_gene: TRBD1
abundance: few
j_gene: TRBJ2-3

CDR3nt: TGTGCCAGCAGCTTAGCAAACGGTAATTCACCCCTCCACTTT
CDR3aa: CASSLANGNSPLHF
v_gene: TRBV7-2
d_gene: -
abundance: -
j_gene: TRBJ1-6

CDR3nt: TGTGCCAGCAGCCTCCTCCGGGACAGTCAAGAGACCCAGTACTTC
CDR3aa: CASSLLRDSQETQYF
v_gene: TRBV5-8
d_gene: TRBD1
abundance: -
j_gene: TRBJ2-5

CDR3nt: TGTGCCACCAGCAGAGATCGGACAGGGGGCGCGGGAGGAAACACCATATATTTT
CDR3aa: CATSRDRTGGAGGNTIYF
v_gene: TRBV15
d_gene: TRBD1
abundance: -
j_gene: TRBJ1-3

CDR3nt: TGCGCCAGCAGCCGCGACAGGGGGACTGGAAACACCATATATTTT
CDR3aa: CASSRDRGTGNTIYF
v_gene: TRBV7-9
d_gene: TRBD1
abundance: -
j_gene: TRBJ1-3

CDR3nt: TGTGCCAGTAGTCCTGGGACTAGCGGGGGATTTTACGAGCAATCCTTC
CDR3aa: CASSPGTSGGFYEQSF
v_gene: TRBV19
d_gene: TRBD2
abundance: few
j_gene: TRBJ2-7

CDR3nt: TGTGCCAGCAGCCCCAGAGGGAATATTGTGGAGCAGTACTTC
CDR3aa: CASSPRGNIVEQYF
v_gene: TRBV9
d_gene: -
abundance: few
j_gene: TRBJ2-7

CDR3nt: TGCGCCAGCAGCAACTCAAAATCAGGGTATTCCAATCAGCCCCAGCATTTT
CDR3aa: CASSNSKSGYSNQPQHF
v_gene: TRBV5-1
d_gene: -
abundance: -
j_gene: TRBJ1-5

CDR3nt: TGTGCCAGCAGCCCCAAATTGGGACAGCCAGGCCTTCACCACGAGCAGTACTTC
CDR3aa: CASSPKLGQPGLHHEQYF
v_gene: TRBV7-6
d_gene: TRBD1
abundance: -
j_gene: TRBJ2-7

CDR3nt: TGTGCCAGCAGCGTTAGCGGGGGGGCCTTCGGGGAGCTGTTTTTT
CDR3aa: CASSVSGGAFGELFF
v_gene: TRBV9
d_gene: TRBD2
abundance: -
j_gene: TRBJ2-2

CDR3nt: TGTGCCAGCAGTTTCAGGGGTGGGAGCTCCTACGAGCAGTACTTC
CDR3aa: CASSFRGGSSYEQYF
v_gene: TRBV27
d_gene: -
abundance: -
j_gene: TRBJ2-7

CDR3nt: TGCGCCAGCAGTGCGGCAGCGCGCAAAAAAATGGGACTAGCGGAACTCTACGAGCAGTACTTC
CDR3aa: CASSAAARKKMGLAELYEQYF
v_gene: TRBV10-1
d_gene: TRBD2
abundance: -
j_gene: TRBJ2-7

CDR3nt: TGTGCCAGCAGTTTAGCCAGGGGGCTACGTGAGACCCAGTACTTC
CDR3aa: CASSLARGLRETQYF
v_gene: TRBV28
d_gene: TRBD1
abundance: -
j_gene: TRBJ2-5

CDR3nt: TGTGCCAGTAGTTCTCTGACAGGGAAGAATGAAGCTTTCTTT
CDR3aa: CASSSLTGKNEAFF
v_gene: TRBV19
d_gene: TRBD1
abundance: -
j_gene: TRBJ1-1

CDR3nt: TGTGCCAGCAGCTCAGCGACAGGGGGCTGGGATGAAGCTTTCTTT
CDR3aa: CASSSATGGWDEAFF
v_gene: TRBV5-6
d_gene: TRBD1
abundance: -
j_gene: TRBJ1-1

CDR3nt: TGTGCCAGCAGCCAAGTGGCAGGGGCCTACGAGCAGTACTTC
CDR3aa: CASSQVAGAYEQYF
v_gene: TRBV14
d_gene: -
abundance: -
j_gene: TRBJ2-7

CDR3nt: TGTGCCAGCAGTGAACTCGTACTAGCCTACAATGAGCAGTTCTTC
CDR3aa: CASSELVLAYNEQFF
v_gene: TRBV25-1
d_gene: -
abundance: -
j_gene: TRBJ2-1

CDR3nt: TGTGCCAGCGGGGGGGCCGCTAGCACAGATACGCAGTATTTT
CDR3aa: CASGGAASTDTQYF
v_gene: TRBV2
d_gene: -
abundance: -
j_gene: TRBJ2-3

CDR3nt: TGCGCCAGCAGCCACGGAACAGGGGGCGGACGGAATGAGCAGTTCTTC
CDR3aa: CASSHGTGGGRNEQFF
v_gene: TRBV4-3
d_gene: TRBD1
abundance: -
j_gene: TRBJ2-1

CDR3nt: TGTGCCAGCAGCTCAGGGACAGGGGGTTACGAGCAGTACTTC
CDR3aa: CASSSGTGGYEQYF
v_gene: TRBV5-4
d_gene: TRBD1
abundance: -
j_gene: TRBJ2-7

CDR3nt: TGTGCCAGCAGCCCCCCTCCCCAGCGGAGCTCCTACAATGAGCAGTTCTTC
CDR3aa: CASSPPPQRSSYNEQFF
v_gene: TRBV5-6
d_gene: -
abundance: -
j_gene: TRBJ2-1

CDR3nt: TGCGCCAGCAGCCAAGATGGGGAGGTGGAGGGAACTAGCACAGATACGCAGTATTTT
CDR3aa: CASSQDGEVEGTSTDTQYF
v_gene: TRBV4-3
d_gene: -
abundance: -
j_gene: TRBJ2-3

CDR3nt: TGTGCCAGCAGCTTCGGGACAGACTATGGCTACACCTTC
CDR3aa: CASSFGTDYGYTF
v_gene: TRBV7-9
d_gene: TRBD1
abundance: -
j_gene: TRBJ1-2

CDR3nt: TGTGCCAGCAGGACCTCGGGGGGCCCTGAAGCTTTCTTT
CDR3aa: CASRTSGGPEAFF
v_gene: TRBV27
d_gene: -
abundance: -
j_gene: TRBJ1-1

CDR3nt: TGTGCCAGCAGCCCAGGAAACTCTGGAAACACCATATATTTT
CDR3aa: CASSPGNSGNTIYF
v_gene: TRBV6-5
d_gene: -
abundance: -
j_gene: TRBJ1-3

CDR3nt: TGCGCCAGCAGCCAAGATAGGGGGCAGTACTACGAGCAGTACTTC
CDR3aa: CASSQDRGQYYEQYF
v_gene: TRBV4-3
d_gene: TRBD1
abundance: -
j_gene: TRBJ2-7

CDR3nt: TGTGCCAGCAGCAACGACAAACACAATGAGCAGTTCTTC
CDR3aa: CASSNDKHNEQFF
v_gene: TRBV11-2
d_gene: -
abundance: few
j_gene: TRBJ2-1